This T cell receptor (beta chain) was identified during a study of T cell responses to AZD1222 COVID-19 vaccine. Study conclusions and caveats: Clonal diversity was possibly underestimated, and the donors were mostly white British, with more females.

Points on this clone: Its antigen is currently unknown.

Per the germline V gene, CDR1 is GTSNPN and CDR2 is SVGIG (reference sequence). J lost 4 bases, V lost 3 bases, and 14 bases had no gene match. The CDR3 has 16 residues. Clones were read by immunoSEQ multiplex PCR, and TCRdb kept only the in-frame ones, dropping some. The data contain 110,000 or so clones, 82% of them singletons. The sequence was collected from an adult in good health. V usage is TRBV30 and J usage is TRBJ2-7; 8 positions agree with TRBD2. The sample in question was peripheral blood, obtained on day 0 of AZD1222 vaccination. Here the CDR3 reads CAWSLWSASGFYEQYF. DNA for the CDR3: TGTGCCTGGAGCCTGTGGAGTGCTAGCGGGTTTTACGAGCAGTACTTC.